The 28 T cell receptor beta chains given below trace back to one sample, sequenced in a study of blood T cell repertoires in COVID-19 (dated by TCRdb to between 2020 and 2021). The library was prepared using the immunoSEQ multiplex PCR assay. TCRdb mirrors the immuneACCESS table, restricted to in-frame sequences. Some clones are absent from its copies; in checked studies, under half trace to an unresolved V gene, and the reason for the others is unknown. This sample comprises around 53,000 clones, just under 90% of them detected only once. Jointly, the top ten make up approximately 6% of the sample. Sequencing was done on a sample of peripheral blood. The receptor source for this set is a woman aged 55-69 years with COVID-19, enrolled during active disease.

The V and J genes are TRBV6-5 and TRBJ1-2; D possibly corresponds to TRBD1 (6 bases). Trimming removed 6 bases from V and 4 bases from J, with 18 bases in between. The CDR3 sequence is 15 residues long. Germline V lookup: CDR1 MNHEY, CDR2 SVGAGI. For the CDR3, the DNA is TGTGCCAGCAGCCCCCTAGGGGGATCTGGCTATGGCTACACCTTC. Amino acid sequence: CASSPLGGSGYGYTF.

The CDR3 spells CASSLVAGAYEQYF. In DNA, the CDR3 is TGCGCCAGCAGCTTGGTCGCAGGGGCCTACGAGCAGTACTTC. This chain links TRBV5-1 with TRBJ2-7; D might be TRBD1 (6 bases). The V end lost 0 bases, the J end lost 2 bases, and 9 bases lay between the germline ends. The germline V gene has CDR1 SGHRS and CDR2 YFSETQ. This CDR3 spans 14 amino acids.

This clone has just one count. The J gene is TRBJ2-1, the V gene TRBV6-5, with D hard to call. V was shortened by 8 bases and J by 2 bases, with 7 bases between the two germline ends. Germline V gene sequence: CDR1 MNHEY, CDR2 SVGAGI. CDR3 length: 12 residues. The CDR3 DNA is TGTGCCAGCGCGAGGACCTACAATGAGCAGTTCTTC. Amino acid sequence: CASARTYNEQFF.

This clone has a handful of counts. The genes are TRBV19 and TRBJ1-1; unclear D gene. This CDR3 is built from 13 residues. From germline, CDR1 is LNHDA and CDR2 SQIVND (reference sequence). V shed 4 bases and J shed 1 base, with 7 bases lying between them. The CDR3 spells CASSRGANTEAFF. CDR3 in DNA: TGTGCCAGTAGTAGGGGAGCGAACACTGAAGCTTTCTTT.

This chain uses TRBV28 with TRBJ2-1; 9 positions agree with TRBD2. The CDR3 totals 15 residues. Germline V lookup: CDR1 MDHEN, CDR2 SYDVKM. V was clipped by 5 bases and J by 3 bases; unmatched bases: 5. The CDR3 loop reads CASSVSGRDYNEQFF. In DNA form, the CDR3 reads TGTGCCAGCAGTGTTAGCGGGAGAGACTACAATGAGCAGTTCTTC.

The chain is built from TRBV2 and TRBJ2-3; D perhaps matches TRBD1 (6 bases). From germline, CDR1 is SNHLY and CDR2 FYNNEI. The CDR3 length is 14 residues. With 6 bases removed from V and 4 bases from J, the gap between germline ends came to 14 bases. The CDR3 bases are TGTGCCAGCAGCGTTCAGGGGTGGGCAGATACGCAGTATTTT. The encoded protein is CASSVQGWADTQYF.

In this sample, this clone turned up a few times. The chain recombines TRBV5-1 with TRBJ1-1, with D tentatively TRBD1 (6 bases). Trimming pared 5 bases from V and 2 bases from J, leaving 19 bases between. Per germline, CDR1 SGHRS and CDR2 YFSETQ. This CDR3 contains 16 residues. For the CDR3, the DNA is TGCGCCAGCAGGGAGGACAGTTGGAATTCAAACACTGAAGCTTTCTTT. This sequence encodes CASREDSWNSNTEAFF.

J is TRBJ1-5 and V is TRBV15; 7 bases fit TRBD1. This CDR3 is 17 amino acids long. J was trimmed by 4 bases and V by 2 bases; bases with no gene match: 11. CDR1 and CDR2 (germline): LNHNV, YYDKDF (reference sequence). The CDR3 region is CATSRSYDRVGNQPQHF. In DNA form, the CDR3 reads TGTGCCACCAGCAGAAGTTACGACAGGGTGGGAAATCAGCCCCAGCATTTT.

The chain employs TRBV6-5 and TRBJ1-5; TRBD1 matches 9 bases. CDR1 and CDR2 (germline): MNHEY, SVGAGI. V shed 2 bases and J 4 bases; nucleotides not matched to a gene: 3. There are 15 residues in the CDR3. CDR3 nucleotides: TGTGCCAGCAGTTACGCGGGACAGGGAAATCAGCCCCAGCATTTT. Its protein is CASSYAGQGNQPQHF.

The gene calls are TRBV19 and TRBJ1-1; D unclear. CDR1 is LNHDA, CDR2 SQIVND, per germline (reference sequence). CDR3 size: 14 residues. The V and J ends lost 4 bases and 0 bases respectively, with 9 bases between them. The CDR3 loop reads CASSTLQVNTEAFF. In nucleotides, the CDR3 is TGTGCCAGTAGTACCCTTCAGGTGAACACTGAAGCTTTCTTT.

This chain connects TRBV18 to TRBJ1-5; possible D gene TRBD1, 5 bases. Germline V gene sequence: CDR1 KGHSH, CDR2 LQKENI. The V end was cut by 3 bases, the J end by 3 bases, with 12 bases between. CDR3 length: 15 amino acids. As DNA, the CDR3 is TGTGCCAGCTCACCCGGTCGGGGGGACAATCAGCCCCAGCATTTT. Amino acid sequence: CASSPGRGDNQPQHF.

The chain employs TRBV9 and TRBJ1-3, with TRBD1 matching over 11 bases. Germline CDR1 and CDR2: SGDLS and YYNGEE. The CDR3 spans 17 residues. V was clipped by 3 bases and J by 4 bases; unmatched bases: 9. CDR3 coding DNA: TGTGCCAGCAGCGCCTCCGGACAGGGGGCGGCGGGAAACACCATATATTTT. Its protein is CASSASGQGAAGNTIYF.

Comment on this clone: Within the sample, other DNA sequences also encode this same CDR3. CDR3 DNA: TGTGCCTGGAGTAGACAGGGCGGCGAGCAGTACTTC. It specifies CAWSRQGGEQYF. The V gene is TRBV30, the J gene TRBJ2-7; 7 bases agree with TRBD1. This CDR3 is 12 amino acids long. Trimming cost V 2 bases and J 6 bases; bases outside gene matches: 4. The germline V gene encodes CDR1 GTSNPN and CDR2 SVGIG (reference sequence).

V gene TRBV6-5 combines with J gene TRBJ2-2; D remains unclear. Germline V gene data show CDR1 as MNHEY and CDR2 as SVGAGI. Deletions cut 6 bases from V and 0 bases from J, with 5 bases between. This CDR3 contains 13 residues. The CDR3, as DNA: TGTGCCAGCAGCCAGACGAACACCGGGGAGCTGTTTTTT. This translates into CASSQTNTGELFF.

This chain links TRBV25-1 with TRBJ2-5; D might be TRBD2 (6 bases). Germline values: CDR1 MGHDK, CDR2 SYGVNS. Trimming removed 8 bases from V and 0 bases from J, with 13 bases in between. This CDR3 is built from 14 residues. This CDR3 reads CASGLWGDQETQYF. The CDR3 DNA reads as TGTGCCAGCGGACTATGGGGTGACCAAGAGACCCAGTACTTC.

The CDR3 nucleotides are TGTGCCAGCAGCCTCAATCCAGCGGGAGCCCCCACAGATACGCAGTATTTT. It codes for CASSLNPAGAPTDTQYF. This chain uses TRBV11-3 with TRBJ2-3; 8 bases are a match to TRBD2. Germline V gives CDR1 SGHNT, CDR2 YENEEA. The trim removed 5 bases at V and 2 bases at J, leaving 12 bases unmatched. The CDR3 is 17 residues long.

The chain has TRBV27 and TRBJ2-1, with D uncertain. CDR1 MNHEY and CDR2 SMNVEV come from the germline V gene (reference sequence). This CDR3 is built from 14 residues. V lost 1 base, J lost 1 base, and 5 bases lay in between. The CDR3, as DNA: TGTGCCAGCAGTTTATTTCGGTCCTACAATGAGCAGTTCTTC. It codes for CASSLFRSYNEQFF.

V gene TRBV28 combines with J gene TRBJ1-2; TRBD1 matches 7 bases. Unmatched junction bases numbered 5, after V lost 7 bases and J lost 0 bases. Germline values: CDR1 MDHEN, CDR2 SYDVKM. The length of the CDR3 is 14 residues. In DNA form, the CDR3 reads TGTGCCAGCACCCAAGACAGGGCTAACTATGGCTACACCTTC. It yields the protein CASTQDRANYGYTF.

This chain joins TRBV27 and TRBJ1-1; D perhaps matches TRBD1 (5 bases). V was shortened by 5 bases and J by 11 bases, with 15 bases between the two germline ends. Looked up from germline, CDR1 is MNHEY and CDR2 is SMNVEV (reference sequence). The CDR3 consists of 12 residues. This CDR3 reads CASSEMGRGAFF. The CDR3 DNA follows: TGTGCCAGCAGTGAAATGGGGCGTGGGGCTTTCTTT.

This chain connects TRBV19 to TRBJ1-1; 9 bases align to TRBD1. The CDR3 extends over 15 amino acids. V was pared by 2 bases and J by 6 bases, with 7 bases of the junction left unmatched. The germline V gene has CDR1 LNHDA and CDR2 SQIVND (reference sequence). CDR3 bases: TGTGCCAGTAGTATACGGGACAGGGCAGCCGCTGAAGCTTTCTTT. This sequence encodes CASSIRDRAAAEAFF.

With regard to this clone: Additional DNA sequences in this sample encode the identical CDR3. V gene TRBV6-5 combines with J gene TRBJ2-1, with D perhaps matching TRBD2 (5 bases). Looked up from germline, CDR1 is MNHEY and CDR2 is SVGAGI. V was clipped by 2 bases and J by 0 bases, with 11 bases between them. The CDR3 sequence is 16 residues long. The CDR3 DNA is TGTGCCAGCAGTTACGAGGGCGATAGCTCCTACAATGAGCAGTTCTTC. It translates to CASSYEGDSSYNEQFF.

The chain couples TRBV30 to TRBJ2-1, with 7 bases lining up with TRBD1. CDR3 length: 14 amino acids. Germline loops: CDR1 GTSNPN, CDR2 SVGIG (reference sequence). Trimming at V came to 2 bases and at J to 4 bases, leaving 5 bases not matched to a gene. CDR3 nucleotide sequence: TGTGCCTGGAGTTCGCCGGGACAGTACAATGAGCAGTTCTTC. Protein product: CAWSSPGQYNEQFF.

The V gene is TRBV7-9, the J gene TRBJ2-1; 11 bases agree with TRBD2. The V and J ends lost 5 bases and 7 bases, in that order; junction bases with no gene match: 10. This CDR3 is 16 amino acids long. Germline V lookup: CDR1 SEHNR, CDR2 FQNEAQ (reference sequence). CDR3 DNA: TGTGCCAGCAGCCTTAGCGGGAGGGCCTTAACGAATGAGCAGTTCTTC. Its protein product is CASSLSGRALTNEQFF.

This clone has only one observation. CDR3 nucleotides: TGTGCCAGCTCACCGAACCCTACAGGGAGGAACACCGGGGAGCTGTTTTTT. This codes for CASSPNPTGRNTGELFF. The chain is built from TRBV18 and TRBJ2-2; tentatively, D is TRBD1 (6 bases). Germline CDR1 is KGHSH and CDR2 is LQKENI. V lost 3 bases to trimming and J lost 1 base, with 15 bases between them. The CDR3 totals 17 residues.

This chain connects TRBV19 to TRBJ1-1; D not resolved. The CDR3 contains 12 residues. V was cut by 1 base and J by 6 bases, with 6 bases left in between. Germline loops: CDR1 LNHDA, CDR2 SQIVND (reference sequence). The CDR3 sequence: CASSIGEAEAFF. Here the CDR3 DNA reads TGTGCCAGTAGTATAGGGGAGGCTGAAGCTTTCTTT.

This clone was recorded a few times. CDR3: CASTEHRKETQYF. The CDR3 DNA sequence: TGTGCCAGCACCGAACACAGGAAAGAGACCCAGTACTTC. V and J are TRBV3-1 (or the pseudogene TRBV3-2) and TRBJ2-5; perhaps TRBD1 as D (5 bases). The CDR3 runs 13 residues. V was cut by 7 bases and J by 3 bases, with 12 bases left in between. Germline V CDR1 and CDR2: LGHDT, YNNKEL (reference sequence).

The CDR3 sequence is CASSLLARNRADTQYF. The CDR3 region has the DNA TGTGCCAGCAGTTTACTAGCACGCAACAGGGCAGATACGCAGTATTTT. V gene TRBV27 combines with J gene TRBJ2-3, with D maybe TRBD1 (6 bases). Germline V gene lookup returns CDR1 MNHEY and CDR2 SMNVEV (reference sequence). The CDR3 has 16 residues. Trimming took 2 bases from V and 4 from J, leaving 16 bases between them.

This chain connects TRBV5-4 to TRBJ1-6; 9 bases align to TRBD1. V gave up 4 bases and J gave up 3 bases; unmatched junction bases: 5. Germline-derived CDR1 and CDR2 are SGHNT and YYREEE (reference sequence). The CDR3 covers 16 residues. CDR3 in amino acids: CASSQGQGLYNSPLHF. DNA for the CDR3: TGTGCCAGCAGCCAAGGACAGGGGCTCTATAATTCACCCCTCCACTTT.